Listed here are 3 T cell receptor beta chains from one sample, sequenced in a study of CD8 T cells in Susac syndrome (dated by TCRdb to between 2019 and 2020). Library method: the immunoSEQ multiplex PCR assay. RNA was extracted with the RNeasy kit and roughly 0.45 to 1 ug was reverse transcribed using random hexamers. TCRdb reprocessing: public reads trimmed at Q25 with fastp, clones called with MiXCR, in-frame beta chains kept. Each entry is one CDR3 protein sequence, shown with its most common DNA and genes. This sample is represented by about 150,000 distinct CDR3 sequences; roughly 94% of them were singletons. The ten largest make up 0.075% to 0.1% of the sample. Source material: CD4+ T cells from PBMCs. The source is a human donor in good health.

The chain links TRBV5-4 to TRBJ2-3, with unresolved D. V lost 2 bases and J lost 0, with 4 bases in between. CDR3 length: 13 residues. CDR1 is SGHNT, CDR2 YYREEE, per germline (reference sequence). The CDR3 spells CASSLQSTDTQYF. Here the CDR3 DNA reads TGTGCCAGCAGCTTACAGAGCACAGATACGCAGTATTTT.

This clonotype was picked up a small number of times. The chain employs TRBV7-6 and TRBJ2-3, with TRBD2 as a possible D gene (6 bases). The CDR3 extends over 14 amino acids. Germline loops: CDR1 SGHVS, CDR2 FNYEAQ. V was trimmed by 4 bases and J by 3 bases, leaving 11 bases between them. Written as DNA, the CDR3 is TGTGCCAGCAGCTCCCTGGGGGGTACAGATACGCAGTATTTT. Translation: CASSSLGGTDTQYF. The whole variable domain, filled in from reference TRBV7-6 and TRBJ2-3, reads GAGVSQSPRYKVTKRGQDVALRCDPISGHVSLYWYRQALGQGPEFLTYFNYEAQQDKSGLPNDRFSAERPEGSISTLTIQRTEQRDSAMYRCASSSLGGTDTQYFGPGTRLTVL.

This clonotype was detected a few times. This chain joins TRBV5-4 and TRBJ1-2, with D uncertain. This CDR3 has 13 residues. V gave up 0 bases and J gave up 1 base, with 4 bases separating them. Looked up from germline, CDR1 is SGHNT and CDR2 is YYREEE (reference sequence). CDR3 nucleotides: TGTGCCAGCAGCTTGGACAGTAACTATGGCTACACCTTC. The encoded protein is CASSLDSNYGYTF.